This T cell receptor (beta chain) derives from a study of control samples from healthy donors and cancer patients. V lost 1 base and J lost 10; bases outside the gene matches: 5. The CDR3 runs 15 residues. CDR1 is LGHNA, CDR2 YNFKEQ, per germline. Repertoires were generated with immunoSEQ multiplex PCR, while TCRdb's copy carries only in-frame clones and drops some. The sample carries about 130,000 clones, nearly 90% recorded once. J is TRBJ2-1 and V is TRBV4-2, with 12 bases lining up with TRBD2. This clonotype originated in a man aged 50-59 years in good health. The specimen sequenced was blood. CDR3 coding DNA: TGTGCCAGCAGCCAAGGACTAGCGGGGGTGGGAGAGCAGTTCTTC. Translation gives CASSQGLAGVGEQFF.